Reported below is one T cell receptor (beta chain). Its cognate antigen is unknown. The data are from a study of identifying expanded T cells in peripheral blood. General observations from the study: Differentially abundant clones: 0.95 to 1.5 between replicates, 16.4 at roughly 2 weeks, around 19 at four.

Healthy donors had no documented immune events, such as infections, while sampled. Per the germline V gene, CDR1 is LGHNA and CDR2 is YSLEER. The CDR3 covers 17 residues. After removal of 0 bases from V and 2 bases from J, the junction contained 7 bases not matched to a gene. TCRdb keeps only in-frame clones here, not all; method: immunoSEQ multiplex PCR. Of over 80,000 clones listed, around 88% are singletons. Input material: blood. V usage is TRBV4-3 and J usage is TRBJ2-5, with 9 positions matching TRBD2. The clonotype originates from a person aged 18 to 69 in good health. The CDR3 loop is CASSQDPAGGPQETQYF. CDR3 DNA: TGCGCCAGCAGCCAAGACCCCGCGGGGGGGCCTCAAGAGACCCAGTACTTC.